One sample yielded the 25 T cell receptor beta chains listed below, sequenced in a study of blood T cell repertoires in COVID-19. Sequenced by immunoSEQ multiplex PCR; TCRdb stores in-frame clones only, minus some. This table has about 270,000 clones, more than 75% appearing once. Material for sequencing was peripheral blood. Every receptor here comes from a man aged 35-49 years with active or convalescent COVID-19.

A few counts support this clone. This chain uses TRBV5-1 with TRBJ1-6; possibly TRBD1 for D (6 bases). The CDR3 loop spans 15 amino acids. Trimming took off 0 bases at V and 7 bases at J, with 11 bases between the two ends. CDR1 is SGHRS, CDR2 YFSETQ, per germline. CDR3 region: CASSLERQENSPLHF. The CDR3 DNA follows: TGCGCCAGCAGCTTGGAGAGACAGGAAAATTCACCCCTCCACTTT. Full variable domain (rest looked up from reference TRBV5-1 and TRBJ1-6): KAGVTQTPRYLIKTRGQQVTLSCSPISGHRSVSWYQQTPGQGLQFLFEYFSETQRNKGNFPGRFSGRQFSNSRSEMNVSTLELGDSALYLCASSLERQENSPLHFGNGTRLTVT.

The V gene is TRBV6-1, the J gene TRBJ1-1, with TRBD1 identical over 8 bases. CDR1 is MNHNS, CDR2 SASEGT, per germline. With 1 base clipped from V and 5 bases from J, the junction kept 12 bases outside the gene matches. The CDR3 contains 17 residues. The CDR3 is CASSEDRTGRRKTEAFF. CDR3 bases: TGTGCCAGCAGTGAAGACAGGACAGGGAGAAGGAAAACTGAAGCTTTCTTT.

CDR3 DNA: TGCGCCAGCAGCCGAGGGACAGAAAATGAAAAACTGTTTTTT. Translated, it gives CASSRGTENEKLFF. V gene TRBV5-1 combines with J gene TRBJ1-4, with 7 positions matching TRBD1. J was trimmed by 5 bases and V by 4 bases; bases with no gene match: 5. The CDR3 runs to 14 residues. CDR1 SGHRS and CDR2 YFSETQ come from the germline V gene.

This clone has more than one count but fewer than ten. Other DNA variants within this sample encode the same CDR3. The chain employs TRBV7-9 and TRBJ1-1; D may be TRBD1 (5 bases). This CDR3 has 14 residues. The V end lost 1 base, the J end lost 1 base, and 7 bases lay between the germline ends. CDR1 is SEHNR, CDR2 FQNEAQ, per germline (reference sequence). CDR3 loop: CASSLGQSNTEAFF. The DNA for the CDR3 is TGTGCCAGCAGCTTAGGACAGTCGAACACTGAAGCTTTCTTT.

The chain carries TRBV11-3 and TRBJ2-2; a possible D gene is TRBD1 (6 bases). The CDR3 consists of 15 residues. Germline-derived CDR1 and CDR2 are SGHNT and YENEEA. Trimming removed 5 bases from V and 4 bases from J, with 14 bases in between. The chain's CDR3 is CASSHKLGGTGELFF. The CDR3 region has the DNA TGTGCCAGCAGCCACAAGCTAGGGGGCACCGGGGAGCTGTTTTTT.

This clone was counted once. The V and J genes are TRBV5-1 and TRBJ1-3; 11 positions match TRBD1. The germline CDR1 and CDR2 sequences are SGHRS and YFSETQ. J gave up 0 bases and V 0 bases, and 2 bases lay outside the gene matches. The CDR3 is 17 residues long. For the CDR3, the DNA is TGCGCCAGCAGCTTGGCCGGGACAGGGGGCTCTGGAAACACCATATATTTT. Its translation: CASSLAGTGGSGNTIYF.

Concerning this clone itself: At one end the junction does not follow the germline gene, possibly because of a read error. This chain joins TRBV12-3 or TRBV12-4 and TRBJ1-4; no clear D gene. The CDR3 is 12 amino acids. Here the CDR3 DNA reads TGTGCCAGCAGTTTAATTCCTGGCTGGTGGAGTTTT. Its protein product is CASSLIPGWWSF.

This sequence joins TRBV29-1 and TRBJ2-7, with D possibly matching TRBD1 (6 bases). The V end lost 1 base, the J end lost 2 bases, and 12 bases lay between the germline ends. Per the germline V gene, CDR1 is SQVTM and CDR2 is ANQGSEA. The length of the CDR3 is 14 residues. This CDR3 reads CSVEAGQVTYEQYF. DNA for the CDR3: TGCAGCGTTGAAGCGGGACAAGTAACCTACGAGCAGTACTTC.

J is TRBJ2-2 and V is TRBV9, with D perhaps TRBD1 (6 bases). The germline V gene has CDR1 SGDLS and CDR2 YYNGEE. Trimming removed 2 bases from V and 3 bases from J, with 14 bases in between. This CDR3 is 16 amino acids long. The CDR3 DNA reads as TGTGCCAGCAGCGTTAACCGGGACACGGACACCGGGGAGCTGTTTTTT. Translation gives CASSVNRDTDTGELFF.

This sequence joins TRBV2 and TRBJ1-5; D ambiguous. The ends were cut back, 7 bases at V and 6 bases at J, with 19 bases in the middle. Germline lookup yields CDR1 SNHLY and CDR2 FYNNEI. The CDR3 covers 15 residues. Here the CDR3 DNA reads TGTGCCAGCACTCGGGAGGTCGGCGTGGGTCAGCCCCAGCATTTT. It yields the protein CASTREVGVGQPQHF.

The chain joins TRBV18 to TRBJ1-2, with 9 bases lining up with TRBD1. V lost 5 bases, J lost 4 bases, and 5 bases stayed unmatched. CDR3 length: 14 amino acids. The V gene's germline CDR1 is KGHSH and CDR2 LQKENI. CDR3 nucleotide sequence: TGTGCCAGCTCAACAATGGGACAGGGCTATGGCTACACCTTC. This sequence encodes CASSTMGQGYGYTF.

This chain uses TRBV30 with TRBJ1-5; 7 positions agree with TRBD1. With V trimmed by 2 bases and J by 10 bases, 8 bases remained unmatched. Germline values: CDR1 GTSNPN, CDR2 SVGIG (reference sequence). The CDR3 consists of 13 residues. The CDR3 DNA sequence: TGTGCCTGGAGTCAACAGGGGAAGGAACCCCAGCATTTT. Its translation is CAWSQQGKEPQHF.

This clone turned up a few times. CDR3 in DNA: TGCGCCAGCAGCCCCATACAGGGTTCAGGCGAGCAGTACTTC. Amino acid sequence: CASSPIQGSGEQYF. The chain employs TRBV4-1 and TRBJ2-7, with D maybe TRBD1 (6 bases). V was shortened by 4 bases and J by 6 bases, with 16 bases between the two germline ends. The CDR3 spans 14 residues. CDR1 is MGHRA, CDR2 YSYEKL, per germline.

This clone came up a few times. The chain has TRBV28 and TRBJ1-4; D is uncertain. Per germline, CDR1 MDHEN and CDR2 SYDVKM. This CDR3 is 15 amino acids long. Trimming stripped 8 bases from V and 3 bases from J, with 16 bases between. CDR3 DNA sequence: TGTGCCAGCGTTGGGCCCCCGGTGGCTAATGAAAAACTGTTTTTT. This codes for CASVGPPVANEKLFF.

This sequence joins TRBV9 and TRBJ2-7, with D possibly TRBD1 on 6 matching bases. The V end lost 0 bases, the J end lost 0 bases, and 7 bases lay between the germline ends. This CDR3 contains 14 residues. Germline loops: CDR1 SGDLS, CDR2 YYNGEE. The CDR3 protein is CASSVGTASYEQYF. The CDR3 DNA reads as TGTGCCAGCAGCGTAGGGACAGCCTCCTACGAGCAGTACTTC.

In its sample, this clone was seen a few times. The chain recombines TRBV28 with TRBJ1-5; D is possibly TRBD1 (5 bases). Germline V gives CDR1 MDHEN, CDR2 SYDVKM. V gave up 6 bases and J gave up 6 bases, with 15 bases separating them. This CDR3 is 14 amino acids long. The CDR3 coding sequence is TGTGCCAGCAGACGGGGGGGATACGGTCAGCCCCAGCATTTT. It translates to CASRRGGYGQPQHF.

The chain couples TRBV5-1 to TRBJ2-7, with 8 bases that match TRBD1. There are 15 residues in the CDR3. Germline V gives CDR1 SGHRS, CDR2 YFSETQ. J was trimmed by 1 base and V by 7 bases; bases with no gene match: 10. This CDR3 reads CASQDPGGLSYEQYF. The CDR3 nucleotides read TGCGCCAGCCAAGACCCAGGGGGCCTATCCTACGAGCAGTACTTC.

The table lists this clone with a few counts. V gene TRBV24-1 combines with J gene TRBJ2-3; tentative D call: TRBD2 (7 bases). Germline V CDR1 and CDR2: KGHDR, SFDVKD. V lost 5 bases, J lost 9 bases, and 8 bases lay in between. This CDR3 is 11 amino acids long. The CDR3 is CATSAGGTQYF. The CDR3 DNA sequence: TGTGCCACCAGTGCGGGGGGCACGCAGTATTTT.

The V and J genes are TRBV18 and TRBJ2-7, with 12 bases that match TRBD2. This CDR3 comprises 16 residues. The V and J ends lost 2 bases and 2 bases, in that order; junction bases with no gene match: 4. Germline loops: CDR1 KGHSH, CDR2 LQKENI. DNA for the CDR3: TGTGCCAGCTCACCAAGGACTAGCGGGAACACCTACGAGCAGTACTTC. This codes for CASSPRTSGNTYEQYF.

This chain links TRBV9 with TRBJ1-5; the match to TRBD1 covers 9 bases. The CDR3 runs to 15 residues. J lost 4 bases, V lost 3 bases, and 5 bases had no gene match. CDR1 and CDR2 (germline): SGDLS, YYNGEE. CDR3 sequence reads: CASSGTGVINQPQHF. The CDR3 DNA sequence: TGTGCCAGCAGCGGGACAGGGGTCATAAATCAGCCCCAGCATTTT.

The V gene is TRBV29-1, the J gene TRBJ2-3, with TRBD2 matching over 7 bases. This CDR3 spans 14 amino acids. J lost 2 bases, V lost 6 bases, and 8 bases had no gene match. CDR1 is SQVTM, CDR2 ANQGSEA, per germline. The CDR3, as DNA: TGCAGCGTGAACCGGGACTACAACACAGATACGCAGTATTTT. Its protein is CSVNRDYNTDTQYF.

This chain joins TRBV3-1 (or the pseudogene TRBV3-2) and TRBJ2-1, with 9 positions matching TRBD1. Germline V lookup: CDR1 LGHDT, CDR2 YNNKEL (reference sequence). V shed 1 base and J 5 bases; nucleotides not matched to a gene: 6. The CDR3 spans 16 residues. CDR3 bases: TGTGCCAGCAGCCAAGGACTCGGGACAGGGAACAATGAGCAGTTCTTC. Translating it yields CASSQGLGTGNNEQFF.

This sequence joins TRBV6-5 and TRBJ2-7; the match to TRBD1 covers 9 bases. The CDR3 runs 14 residues. CDR1 and CDR2 from the germline V gene are MNHEY and SVGAGI. V lost 6 bases to trimming and J lost 3 bases; unmatched junction nucleotides: 6. In nucleotides, the CDR3 is TGTGCCAGCAGATTGGACAGGGGAGGCTACGAGCAGTACTTC. This sequence encodes CASRLDRGGYEQYF.

The chain uses TRBV29-1 and TRBJ1-6; the match to TRBD1 covers 7 bases. This CDR3 has 13 residues. In germline, CDR1 is SQVTM, CDR2 ANQGSEA. J gave up 7 bases and V 6 bases, and 6 bases lay outside the gene matches. CDR3: CSVRTGTNSPLHF. Here the CDR3 DNA reads TGCAGCGTCCGGACAGGTACCAATTCACCCCTCCACTTT.

The V call is TRBV15, the J call TRBJ1-1; no clear D. The V end lost 3 bases, the J end lost 1 base, and 6 bases lay between the germline ends. The germline V gene encodes CDR1 LNHNV and CDR2 YYDKDF (reference sequence). This CDR3 comprises 13 residues. This CDR3 is CATSRRGNTEAFF. CDR3 sequence (DNA): TGTGCCACCAGCAGGCGGGGGAACACTGAAGCTTTCTTT.